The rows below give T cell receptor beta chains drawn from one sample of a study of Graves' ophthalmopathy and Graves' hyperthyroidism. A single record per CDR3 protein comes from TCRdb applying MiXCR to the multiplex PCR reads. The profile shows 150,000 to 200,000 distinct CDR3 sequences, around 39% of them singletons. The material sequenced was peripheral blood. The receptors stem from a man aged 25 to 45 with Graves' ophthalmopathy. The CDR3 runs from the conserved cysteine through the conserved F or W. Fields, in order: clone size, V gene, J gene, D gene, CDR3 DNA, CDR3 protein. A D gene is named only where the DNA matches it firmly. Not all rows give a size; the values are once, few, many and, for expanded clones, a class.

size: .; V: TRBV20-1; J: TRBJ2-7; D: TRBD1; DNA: TGCAGTGCGCACCAGGGGGACAGGGGGTTATCGTGGCAGTACTTC; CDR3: CSAHQGDRGLSWQYF
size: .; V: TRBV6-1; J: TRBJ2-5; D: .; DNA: TGTGCCAGCGAGGATACAGATCCCCAGGAGACCCAGTACTTC; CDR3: CASEDTDPQETQYF
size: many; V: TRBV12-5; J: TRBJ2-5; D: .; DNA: TGTGCTAGTGGTTTTGGACGGGAAGTACAAGAGACCCAGTACTTC; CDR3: CASGFGREVQETQYF
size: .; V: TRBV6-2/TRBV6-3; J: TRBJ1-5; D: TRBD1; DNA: TGTGCCAGCAGCCTATCGGACAGGGGCGGCAATCAGCCCCAGCATTTT; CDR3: CASSLSDRGGNQPQHF
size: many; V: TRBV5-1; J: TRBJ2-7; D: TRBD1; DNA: TGCGCCAGCAGCCCCGGGACAGGGAGCGAGCAGTACTTC; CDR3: CASSPGTGSEQYF
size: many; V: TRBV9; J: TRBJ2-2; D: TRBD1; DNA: TGTGCCAGCACCGAAGGGGACAGGGGGATGGCCGGGGAGCTGTTTTTT; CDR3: CASTEGDRGMAGELFF
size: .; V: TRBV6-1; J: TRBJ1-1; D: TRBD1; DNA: TGTGCCAGCAGAAATACAGGGGCCCCGGGGGCTTTCTTT; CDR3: CASRNTGAPGAFF
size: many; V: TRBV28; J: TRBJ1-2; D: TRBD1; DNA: TGTGCCAGCACCAGGGACAGGCGCTATGGCTACACCTTC; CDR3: CASTRDRRYGYTF
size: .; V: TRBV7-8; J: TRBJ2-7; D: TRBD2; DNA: TGTGCCAGCGGCGGGGGACCGCGGGTGGGCGAGCAGTACTTC; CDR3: CASGGGPRVGEQYF
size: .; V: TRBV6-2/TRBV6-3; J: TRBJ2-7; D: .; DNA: TGTGCCAGCAGTTACGACAGCTACCTCTACGAGCAGTACTTC; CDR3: CASSYDSYLYEQYF
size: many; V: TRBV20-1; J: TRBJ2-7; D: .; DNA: TGCAGTGCTAGCGGCGGTTTCTACGAGCAGTACTTC; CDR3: CSASGGFYEQYF
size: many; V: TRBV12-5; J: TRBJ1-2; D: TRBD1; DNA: TGTGCTAGTGGTCCGGACAGGACCTATGGCTACACCTTC; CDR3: CASGPDRTYGYTF
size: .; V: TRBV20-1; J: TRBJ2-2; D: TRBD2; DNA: TGCAGTGCTAGGCCTAGCGGGATGTCCGGGGAGCTGTTTTTT; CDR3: CSARPSGMSGELFF
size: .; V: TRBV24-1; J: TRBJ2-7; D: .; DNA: TGTGCCACCAGTGACCCGGGTGGATACGAGCAGTACTTC; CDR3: CATSDPGGYEQYF
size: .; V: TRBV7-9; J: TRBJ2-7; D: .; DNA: TGTGCCAGCAGCAAACCACCCTACGAGCAGTACTTC; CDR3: CASSKPPYEQYF
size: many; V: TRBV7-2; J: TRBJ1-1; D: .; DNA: TGTGCCAGCAGCTTATTTACCGATTCTACTGAAGCTTTCTTT; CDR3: CASSLFTDSTEAFF
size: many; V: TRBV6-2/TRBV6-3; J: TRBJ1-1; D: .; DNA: TGTGCCAGCAGCCTACAGGGAATCGTAGCTTTCTTT; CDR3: CASSLQGIVAFF
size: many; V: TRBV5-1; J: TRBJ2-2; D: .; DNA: TGCGCCAGCAGCTTGGACGCCAGGGACACCGGGGAGCTGTTTTTT; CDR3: CASSLDARDTGELFF
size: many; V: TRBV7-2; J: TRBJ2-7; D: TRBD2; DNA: TGTGCCAGCAGCTCGACGACTAGCGGGGGATCCTACGAGCAGTACTTC; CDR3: CASSSTTSGGSYEQYF
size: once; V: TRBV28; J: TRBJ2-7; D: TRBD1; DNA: TGTGCCAGCAGGCCCTCGGGACAGGGGGCCAGGGAGCAGTACTTC; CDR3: CASRPSGQGAREQYF
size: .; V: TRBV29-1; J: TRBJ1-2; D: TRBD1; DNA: TGCAGCGTTTATGACAGGGGAAGCTATGGCTACACCTTC; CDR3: CSVYDRGSYGYTF
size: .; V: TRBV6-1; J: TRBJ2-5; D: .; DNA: TGTGCCAGCAGTGGCAGGGGGGACCAAGAGACCCAGTACTTC; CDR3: CASSGRGDQETQYF
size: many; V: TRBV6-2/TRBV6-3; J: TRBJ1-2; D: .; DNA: TGTGCCAGCAGTTACCCCCAGGACTATGGCTACACCTTC; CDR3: CASSYPQDYGYTF
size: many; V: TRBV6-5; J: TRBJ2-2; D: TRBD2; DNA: TGTGCCACCCGGGGGGGCTACTCGAACACCGGGGAGCTGTTTTTT; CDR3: CATRGGYSNTGELFF
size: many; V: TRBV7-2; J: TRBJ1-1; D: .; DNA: TGTGCCAGCACCTTCCGTTTGGGGGCTAACACTGAAGCTTTCTTT; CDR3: CASTFRLGANTEAFF
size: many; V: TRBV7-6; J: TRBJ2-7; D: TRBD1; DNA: TGTGCCAGCAGCTACCCCGGACAGGGGACGCTCTACGAGCAGTACTTC; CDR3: CASSYPGQGTLYEQYF
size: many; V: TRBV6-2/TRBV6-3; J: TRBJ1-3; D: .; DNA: TGTGCCAGCAGAGAACAGCTTCGCTCTGGAAACACCATATATTTT; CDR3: CASREQLRSGNTIYF
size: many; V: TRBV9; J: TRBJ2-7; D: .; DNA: TGTGCCAGCAGCGTAGGGGTGGGGGGATACGAGCAGTACTTC; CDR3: CASSVGVGGYEQYF
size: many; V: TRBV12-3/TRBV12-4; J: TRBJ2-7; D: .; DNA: TGTGCCAGCAGTCTAGAGCAGCTAGGGCCCCTGGAGCAGTACTTC; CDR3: CASSLEQLGPLEQYF
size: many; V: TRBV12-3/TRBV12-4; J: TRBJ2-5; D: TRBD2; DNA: TGTGCCAGCAGCCCCCTAGCGGGAGGGCCAGAGACCCAGTACTTC; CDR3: CASSPLAGGPETQYF
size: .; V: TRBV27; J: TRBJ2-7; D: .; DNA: TGTGCCAGCGGGGGGGCGGACAGGGCCCACGAGCAGTACTTC; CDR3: CASGGADRAHEQYF
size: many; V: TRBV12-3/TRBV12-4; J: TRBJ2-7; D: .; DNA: TGTGCCAGCACCACGGGGGCACACGAGCAGTACTTC; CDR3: CASTTGAHEQYF
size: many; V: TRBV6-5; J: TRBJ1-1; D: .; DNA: TGTGCCAGCGCTCTCGAGAGTCGGGCTTTCTTT; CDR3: CASALESRAFF
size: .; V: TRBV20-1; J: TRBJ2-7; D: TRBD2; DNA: TGCAGTGCTAGTCCAGCGGGAGATACCCGGGTGTACTTC; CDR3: CSASPAGDTRVYF
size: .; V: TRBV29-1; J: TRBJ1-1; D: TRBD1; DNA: TGCAGCGTACGGACAGGGATGGACACTGAAGCTTTCTTT; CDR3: CSVRTGMDTEAFF
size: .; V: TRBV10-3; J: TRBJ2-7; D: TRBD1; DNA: TGTGCCATCACCGACGGACAGGGAGGCGAGCAGTACTTC; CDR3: CAITDGQGGEQYF
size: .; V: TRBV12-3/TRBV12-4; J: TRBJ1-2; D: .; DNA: TGTGCCAGCAGTTTATCTGCGGGATATGGCTACACCTTC; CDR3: CASSLSAGYGYTF
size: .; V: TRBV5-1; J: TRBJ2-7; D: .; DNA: TGCGCCAGCTCTACATGGGGCGAGCAGTACTTC; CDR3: CASSTWGEQYF
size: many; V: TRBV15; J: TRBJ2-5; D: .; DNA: TGTGCCGCGTCTAGGGGAACCCAAGAGACCCAGTACTTC; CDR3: CAASRGTQETQYF
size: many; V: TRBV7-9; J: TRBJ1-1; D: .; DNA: TGTGCCAGCAGCCGGACGGACACTGAAGCTTTCTTT; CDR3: CASSRTDTEAFF
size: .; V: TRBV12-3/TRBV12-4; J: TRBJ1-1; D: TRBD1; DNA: TGTGCCAGCGGACAGGGAAGTGGCACTGAAGCTTTCTTT; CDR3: CASGQGSGTEAFF
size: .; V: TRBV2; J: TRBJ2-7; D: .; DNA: TGTGCCAGCACGCAGGTCTCCTACGAGCAGTACTTC; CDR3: CASTQVSYEQYF
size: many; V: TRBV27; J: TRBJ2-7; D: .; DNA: TGTGCCAGCAGTTCAGAGGGGGTAGAGCAGTACTTC; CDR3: CASSSEGVEQYF
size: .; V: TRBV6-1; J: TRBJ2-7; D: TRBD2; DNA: TGTGCCAGCAGTGAAGAGTCGGGACTAGCGGGCACCTACGAGCAGTACTTC; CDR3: CASSEESGLAGTYEQYF
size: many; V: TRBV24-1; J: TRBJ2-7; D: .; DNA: TGTGCCACCAGTGATGGCGGGGCGAGCTCCTACGAGCAGTACTTC; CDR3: CATSDGGASSYEQYF
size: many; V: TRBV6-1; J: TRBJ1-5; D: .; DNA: TGTGCCAGCAGTGATCCGGTAGGGTCGGGTAATCAGCCCCAGCATTTT; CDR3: CASSDPVGSGNQPQHF
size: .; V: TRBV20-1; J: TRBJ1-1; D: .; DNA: TGCAGTGCTAGAGGGGGAACGAACACTGAAGCTTTCTTT; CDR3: CSARGGTNTEAFF
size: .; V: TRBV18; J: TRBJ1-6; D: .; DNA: TGTGCCAGCTCACCACCGGCTGGGTCGAGGACCCTCCACTTT; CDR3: CASSPPAGSRTLHF
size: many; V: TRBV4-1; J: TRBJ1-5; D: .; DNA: TGCGCCAGCAGCCAGGACGCTAGCAGGGTCAATCAGCCCCAGCATTTT; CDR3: CASSQDASRVNQPQHF
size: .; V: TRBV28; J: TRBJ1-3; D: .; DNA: TGTGCCAGCAGTTCGTCTGACTCTGGAAACACCATATATTTT; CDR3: CASSSSDSGNTIYF